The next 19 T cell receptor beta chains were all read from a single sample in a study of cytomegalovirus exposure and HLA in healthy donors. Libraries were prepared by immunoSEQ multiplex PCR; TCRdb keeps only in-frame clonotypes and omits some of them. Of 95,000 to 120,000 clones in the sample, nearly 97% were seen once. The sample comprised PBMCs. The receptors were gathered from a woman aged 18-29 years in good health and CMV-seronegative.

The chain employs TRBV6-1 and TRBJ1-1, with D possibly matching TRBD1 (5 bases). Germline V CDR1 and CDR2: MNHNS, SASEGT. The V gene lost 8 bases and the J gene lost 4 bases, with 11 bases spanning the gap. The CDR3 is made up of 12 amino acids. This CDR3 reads CASGRASTEAFF. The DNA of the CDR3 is TGTGCCAGCGGCAGGGCAAGCACTGAAGCTTTCTTT.

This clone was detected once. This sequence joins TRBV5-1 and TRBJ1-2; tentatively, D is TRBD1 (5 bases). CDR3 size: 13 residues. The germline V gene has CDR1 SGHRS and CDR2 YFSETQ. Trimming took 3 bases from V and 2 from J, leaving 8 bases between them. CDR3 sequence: CASSSRENYGYTF. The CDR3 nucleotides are TGCGCCAGCAGCTCCAGGGAAAACTATGGCTACACCTTC. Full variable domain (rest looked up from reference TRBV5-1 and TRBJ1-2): KAGVTQTPRYLIKTRGQQVTLSCSPISGHRSVSWYQQTPGQGLQFLFEYFSETQRNKGNFPGRFSGRQFSNSRSEMNVSTLELGDSALYLCASSSRENYGYTFGSGTRLTVV.

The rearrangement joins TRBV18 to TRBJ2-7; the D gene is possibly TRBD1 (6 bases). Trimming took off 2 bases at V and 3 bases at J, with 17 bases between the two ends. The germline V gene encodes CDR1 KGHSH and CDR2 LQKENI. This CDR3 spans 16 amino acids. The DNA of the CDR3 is TGTGCCAGCTCACCAGGGAAGGGACACGGCATCTACGAGCAGTACTTC. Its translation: CASSPGKGHGIYEQYF. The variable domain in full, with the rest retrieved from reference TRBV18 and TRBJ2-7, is NAGVMQNPRHLVRRRGQEARLRCSPMKGHSHVYWYRQLPEEGLKFMVYLQKENIIDESGMPKERFSAEFPKEGPSILRIQQVVRGDSAAYFCASSPGKGHGIYEQYFGPGTRLTVT.

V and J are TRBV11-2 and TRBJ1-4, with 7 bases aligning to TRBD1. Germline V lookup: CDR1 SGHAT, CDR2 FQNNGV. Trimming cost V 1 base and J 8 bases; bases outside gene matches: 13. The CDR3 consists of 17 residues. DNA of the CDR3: TGTGCCAGCAGCTTAGTAGGGACGGTAGGGGGCATGGAAAAACTGTTTTTT. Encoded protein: CASSLVGTVGGMEKLFF. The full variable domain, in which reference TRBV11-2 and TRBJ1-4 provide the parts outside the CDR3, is EAGVAQSPRYKIIEKRQSVAFWCNPISGHATLYWYQQILGQGPKLLIQFQNNGVVDDSQLPKDRFSAERLKGVDSTLKIQPAKLEDSAVYLCASSLVGTVGGMEKLFFGSGTQLSVL.

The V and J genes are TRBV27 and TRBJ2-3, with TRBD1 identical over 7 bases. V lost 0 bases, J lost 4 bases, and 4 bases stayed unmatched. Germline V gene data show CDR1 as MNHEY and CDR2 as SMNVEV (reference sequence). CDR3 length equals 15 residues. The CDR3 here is CASSLSRQGADTQYF. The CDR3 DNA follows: TGTGCCAGCAGTTTATCCCGCCAGGGGGCAGATACGCAGTATTTT.

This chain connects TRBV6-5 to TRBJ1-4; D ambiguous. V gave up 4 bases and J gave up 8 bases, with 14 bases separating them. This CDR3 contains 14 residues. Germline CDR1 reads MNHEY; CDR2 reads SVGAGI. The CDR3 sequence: CASSSGRETEKLFF. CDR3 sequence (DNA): TGTGCCAGCAGTTCTGGGCGGGAGACGGAAAAACTGTTTTTT.

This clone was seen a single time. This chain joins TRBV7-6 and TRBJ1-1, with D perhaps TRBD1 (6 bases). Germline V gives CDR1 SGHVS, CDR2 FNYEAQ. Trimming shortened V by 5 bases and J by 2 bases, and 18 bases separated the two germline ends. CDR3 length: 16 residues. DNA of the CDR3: TGTGCCAGCAGCCACTACCGAAGGGGGGGCAACACTGAAGCTTTCTTT. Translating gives CASSHYRRGGNTEAFF. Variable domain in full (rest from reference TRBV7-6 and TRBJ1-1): GAGVSQSPRYKVTKRGQDVALRCDPISGHVSLYWYRQALGQGPEFLTYFNYEAQQDKSGLPNDRFSAERPEGSISTLTIQRTEQRDSAMYRCASSHYRRGGNTEAFFGQGTRLTVV.

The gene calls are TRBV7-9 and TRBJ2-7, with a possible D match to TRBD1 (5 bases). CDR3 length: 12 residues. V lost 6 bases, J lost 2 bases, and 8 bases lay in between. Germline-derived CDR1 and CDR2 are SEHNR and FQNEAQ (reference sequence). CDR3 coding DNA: TGTGCCAGCAGTACAGGAGCCTACGAGCAGTACTTC. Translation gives CASSTGAYEQYF.

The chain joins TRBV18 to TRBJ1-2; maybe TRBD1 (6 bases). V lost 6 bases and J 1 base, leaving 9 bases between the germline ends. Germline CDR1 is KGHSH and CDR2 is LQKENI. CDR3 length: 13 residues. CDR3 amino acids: CASSRQDNYGYTF. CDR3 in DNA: TGTGCCAGCTCTCGACAGGATAACTATGGCTACACCTTC.

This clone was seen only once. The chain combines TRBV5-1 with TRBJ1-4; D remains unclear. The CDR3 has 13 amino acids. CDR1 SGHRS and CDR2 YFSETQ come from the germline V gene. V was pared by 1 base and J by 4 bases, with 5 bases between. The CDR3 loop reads CASSLNSNEKLFF. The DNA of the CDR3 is TGCGCCAGCAGCTTGAACAGTAATGAAAAACTGTTTTTT.

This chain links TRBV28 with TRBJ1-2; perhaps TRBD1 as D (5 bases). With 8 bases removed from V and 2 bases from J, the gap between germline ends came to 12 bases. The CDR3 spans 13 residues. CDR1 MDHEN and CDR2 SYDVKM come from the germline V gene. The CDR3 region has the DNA TGTGCCAGCGGCGGGACGCCGAACTATGGCTACACCTTC. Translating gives CASGGTPNYGYTF.

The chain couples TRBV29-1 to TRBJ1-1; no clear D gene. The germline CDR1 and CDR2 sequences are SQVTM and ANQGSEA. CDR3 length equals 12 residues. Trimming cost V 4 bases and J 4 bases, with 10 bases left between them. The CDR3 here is CSVVAGSTEAFF. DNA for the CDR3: TGCAGCGTTGTTGCGGGGAGCACTGAAGCTTTCTTT.

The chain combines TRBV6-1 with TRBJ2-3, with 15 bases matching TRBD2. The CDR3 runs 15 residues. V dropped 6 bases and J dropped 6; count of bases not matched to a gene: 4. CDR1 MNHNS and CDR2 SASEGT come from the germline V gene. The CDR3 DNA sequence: TGTGCCAGCAGGGGACTAGCGGGGGGACTGGATACGCAGTATTTT. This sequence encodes CASRGLAGGLDTQYF.

The chain's CDR3 is CASSLREHGYTF. The CDR3 DNA is TGTGCCAGCAGTTTACGGGAGCATGGCTACACCTTC. The chain uses TRBV28 and TRBJ1-2; D call uncertain. This CDR3 comprises 12 residues. The germline CDR1 and CDR2 sequences are MDHEN and SYDVKM. Trimming left V 2 bases short and J 6 bases short, with 7 bases between.

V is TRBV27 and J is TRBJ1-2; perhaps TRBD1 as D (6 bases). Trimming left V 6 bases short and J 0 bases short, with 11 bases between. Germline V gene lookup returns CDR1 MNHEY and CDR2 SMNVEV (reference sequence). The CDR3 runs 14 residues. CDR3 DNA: TGTGCCAGCAGGGAGACAGGATCTAACTATGGCTACACCTTC. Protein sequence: CASRETGSNYGYTF.

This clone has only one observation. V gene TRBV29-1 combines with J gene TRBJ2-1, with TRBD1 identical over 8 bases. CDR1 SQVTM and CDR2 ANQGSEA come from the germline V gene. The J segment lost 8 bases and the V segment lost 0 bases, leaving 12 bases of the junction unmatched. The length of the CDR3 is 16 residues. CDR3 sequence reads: CSVEDRGQGAGDEQFF. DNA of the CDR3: TGCAGCGTTGAAGATCGAGGGCAGGGGGCCGGGGATGAGCAGTTCTTC.

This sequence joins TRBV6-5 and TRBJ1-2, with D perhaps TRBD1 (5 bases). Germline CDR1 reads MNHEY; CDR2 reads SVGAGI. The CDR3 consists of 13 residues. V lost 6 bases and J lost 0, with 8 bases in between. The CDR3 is CASRSTANYGYTF. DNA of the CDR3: TGTGCCAGCAGATCGACAGCTAACTATGGCTACACCTTC.

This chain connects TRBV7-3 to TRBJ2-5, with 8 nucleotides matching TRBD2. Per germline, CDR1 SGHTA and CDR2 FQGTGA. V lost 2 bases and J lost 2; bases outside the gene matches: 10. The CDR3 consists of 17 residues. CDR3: CASSLLSVAGSQETQYF. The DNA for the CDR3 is TGTGCCAGCAGCTTACTTTCGGTAGCGGGGAGTCAAGAGACCCAGTACTTC. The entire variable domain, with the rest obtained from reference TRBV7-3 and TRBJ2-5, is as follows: GAGVSQTPSNKVTEKGKYVELRCDPISGHTALYWYRQSLGQGPEFLIYFQGTGAADDSGLPNDRFFAVRPEGSVSTLKIQRTERGDSAVYLCASSLLSVAGSQETQYFGPGTRLLVL.

CDR3 nucleotide sequence: TGTGCCAGCAGTTCGTACTACGAGCAGTACTTC. Translated, it gives CASSSYYEQYF. The J gene is TRBJ2-7, the V gene TRBV28, with unresolved D. The germline gives CDR1 MDHEN, CDR2 SYDVKM. Trimming shortened V by 4 bases and J by 3 bases, and 4 bases separated the two germline ends. This CDR3 comprises 11 residues.